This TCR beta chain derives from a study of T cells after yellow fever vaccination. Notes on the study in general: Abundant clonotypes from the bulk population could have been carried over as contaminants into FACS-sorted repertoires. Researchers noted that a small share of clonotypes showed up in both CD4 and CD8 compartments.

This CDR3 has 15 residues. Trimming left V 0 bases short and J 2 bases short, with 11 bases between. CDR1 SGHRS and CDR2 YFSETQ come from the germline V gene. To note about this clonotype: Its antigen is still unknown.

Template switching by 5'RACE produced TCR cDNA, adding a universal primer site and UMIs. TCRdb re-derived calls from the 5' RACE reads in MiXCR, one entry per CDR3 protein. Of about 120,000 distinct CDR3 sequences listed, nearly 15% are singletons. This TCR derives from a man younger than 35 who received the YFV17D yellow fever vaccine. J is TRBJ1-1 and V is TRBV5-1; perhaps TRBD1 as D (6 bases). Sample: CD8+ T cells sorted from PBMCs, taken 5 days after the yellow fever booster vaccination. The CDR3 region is CASSLVGGANTEAFF. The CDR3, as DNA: TGCGCCAGCAGCTTGGTTGGGGGGGCCAACACTGAAGCTTTCTTT.